This TCR beta chain emerged from a study of PD-1 blockade in classical Hodgkin lymphoma. Findings of the study overall: Individuals who commenced nivolumab within less than 1 year of ASCT were excluded. Repertoire difference causes, possibly disease activity or prior therapy, remain undefined.

A note on this clone: The antigen remains unidentified.

After autologous stem cell transplantation all patients relapsed, and prior brentuximab vedotin exposure differed between cohorts. Clones were read by immunoSEQ multiplex PCR, and TCRdb kept only the in-frame ones, dropping some. This sample yields some 62,000 clones, of which more than 70% are seen a single time; 9.5% to 15% belongs to the top ten. V was clipped by 1 base and J by 4 bases, with 14 bases between them. Germline V gene sequence: CDR1 LGHNA, CDR2 YSLEER. The CDR3 runs to 16 residues. This sequence joins TRBV4-3 and TRBJ1-5; no firm D call. The sequence was collected from a human donor with classical Hodgkin lymphoma. Sequencing used peripheral blood mononuclear cells (PBMCs), obtained at baseline. The CDR3 DNA is TGCGCCAGCAGCCAAGTCCACTGGGGTGTTAATCAGCCCCAGCATTTT. This sequence encodes CASSQVHWGVNQPQHF.